Listed here are 31 T cell receptor beta chains from one sample, sequenced in a study of PD-1 blockade in classical Hodgkin lymphoma. The time point denotes: cycle 4 day 1 (C4D1), after 6 weeks of nivolumab. All the patients suffered relapse after autologous stem cell transplantation, and brentuximab vedotin exposure differed. Using immunoSEQ multiplex PCR, the repertoire was profiled, and TCRdb retains in-frame clones only, with some absent. The table records 75,000 to 100,000 clones, roughly 91% of them present only once. The material was peripheral blood mononuclear cells (PBMCs), obtained before the fourth cycle of nivolumab. Every receptor here comes from a human donor with classical Hodgkin lymphoma.

V usage is TRBV30 and J usage is TRBJ2-3; 7 nucleotides match TRBD1. The germline CDR1 and CDR2 sequences are GTSNPN and SVGIG (reference sequence). The CDR3 sequence is 14 residues long. V gave up 7 bases and J gave up 0 bases; unmatched junction bases: 7. The CDR3 is CASKTGLSTDTQYF. The CDR3 bases are TGTGCCTCCAAGACAGGGTTAAGCACAGATACGCAGTATTTT.

V usage is TRBV7-9 and J usage is TRBJ2-2, with 8 bases fitting TRBD1. With 5 bases clipped from V and 1 base from J, the junction kept 3 bases outside the gene matches. CDR3 length: 15 amino acids. Germline CDR1 and CDR2: SEHNR and FQNEAQ (reference sequence). Written as DNA, the CDR3 is TGTGCCAGCAGCAATGGACAGGGGAACACCGGGGAGCTGTTTTTT. Translated, it gives CASSNGQGNTGELFF.

V usage is TRBV6-5 and J usage is TRBJ1-2; TRBD1 might be the D (6 bases). Germline CDR1 and CDR2: MNHEY and SVGAGI. The CDR3 has 15 amino acids. Trimming took 5 bases from V and 3 from J, leaving 16 bases between them. The chain's CDR3 is CASSPTGGPYYGYTF. The CDR3 DNA reads TGTGCCAGCAGTCCAACTGGGGGCCCCTACTATGGCTACACCTTC.

V is TRBV9 and J is TRBJ2-5, with D maybe TRBD1 (6 bases). The V end lost 3 bases, the J end lost 1 base, and 10 bases lay between the germline ends. The CDR3 totals 14 residues. CDR1 and CDR2 (germline): SGDLS, YYNGEE. CDR3 in DNA: TGTGCCAGCAGCGAAACAGGGCTCCAAGAGACCCAGTACTTC. Translated, it gives CASSETGLQETQYF.

The rearrangement links TRBV30 to TRBJ1-5; D unclear. CDR3 length: 15 amino acids. Germline CDR1 reads GTSNPN; CDR2 reads SVGIG (reference sequence). The germline V and J ends were trimmed by 5 bases and 2 bases, with 16 bases remaining between them. The CDR3 here is CAWRPPGRGNQPQHF. CDR3 sequence (DNA): TGTGCCTGGCGGCCGCCGGGGAGGGGCAATCAGCCCCAGCATTTT. The full variable domain, in which reference TRBV30 and TRBJ1-5 provide the parts outside the CDR3, is SQTIHQWPATLVQPVGSPLSLECTVEGTSNPNLYWYRQAAGRGLQLLFYSVGIGQISSEVPQNLSASRPQDRQFILSSKKLLLSDSGFYLCAWRPPGRGNQPQHFGDGTRLSIL.

This chain joins TRBV10-2 and TRBJ2-7; 8 bases are shared with TRBD1. V shed 1 base and J 7 bases; nucleotides not matched to a gene: 9. CDR1 is WSHSY and CDR2 is SAAADI in the germline V gene. The CDR3 consists of 15 residues. CDR3 nucleotide sequence: TGCGCCAGCAGTGAGTTGAGCAGGGGGCGCCGGGAGCAGTACTTC. Its protein is CASSELSRGRREQYF.

The chain employs TRBV6-1 and TRBJ2-1, with 9 bases matching TRBD2. The CDR3 is 14 amino acids. Trimming took 5 bases from V and 11 from J; bases not matched to a gene: 10. Germline values: CDR1 MNHNS, CDR2 SASEGT. Here the CDR3 DNA reads TGTGCCAGCAGTCCCGGGACTAGCCCATCACAGCAGTTCTTC. Residues: CASSPGTSPSQQFF.

J is TRBJ1-3 and V is TRBV18; 10 bases line up with TRBD1. The CDR3 has 17 residues. Germline lookup yields CDR1 KGHSH and CDR2 LQKENI. Unmatched junction bases numbered 7, after V lost 3 bases and J lost 2 bases. The CDR3 DNA sequence: TGTGCCAGCTCACCTATTCCTGGGACAGGGGCTGGAAACACCATATATTTT. Protein sequence: CASSPIPGTGAGNTIYF.

The chain has TRBV28 and TRBJ1-2; no clear D gene. V was trimmed by 3 bases and J by 6 bases, leaving 8 bases between them. The V gene's germline CDR1 is MDHEN and CDR2 SYDVKM. CDR3 length equals 12 residues. CDR3 bases: TGTGCCAGCAGTTTTGGACCCGATGGCTACACCTTC. Translation gives CASSFGPDGYTF.

This chain links TRBV5-1 with TRBJ2-7, with D possibly TRBD2 on 5 matching bases. This CDR3 spans 14 amino acids. Per the germline V gene, CDR1 is SGHRS and CDR2 is YFSETQ. Trimming took 0 bases from V and 5 from J, leaving 12 bases between them. CDR3 DNA: TGCGCCAGCAGCTTGGGTACATCCGGGGACGAGCAGTACTTC. Translating gives CASSLGTSGDEQYF.

The V call is TRBV6-1, the J call TRBJ2-5; 9 nucleotides match TRBD2. The CDR3 sequence is 17 residues long. The germline gives CDR1 MNHNS, CDR2 SASEGT. With V trimmed by 4 bases and J by 7 bases, 16 bases remained unmatched. CDR3 coding DNA: TGTGCCAGCAGTGTCGATCCCCCCGCGGGGGGGCAAAGGACCCAGTACTTC. This translates into CASSVDPPAGGQRTQYF.

The chain's CDR3 is CASRGGLAGVGQETQYF. The CDR3 bases are TGTGCCAGCCGGGGGGGACTAGCGGGAGTGGGTCAAGAGACCCAGTACTTC. This chain uses TRBV27 with TRBJ2-5, with 14 positions matching TRBD2. V lost 8 bases to trimming and J lost 2 bases; unmatched junction nucleotides: 10. The germline V gene encodes CDR1 MNHEY and CDR2 SMNVEV (reference sequence). This CDR3 is built from 17 residues.

The chain has TRBV28 and TRBJ1-4; a possible D gene is TRBD1 (5 bases). Germline CDR1 MDHEN, CDR2 SYDVKM. The CDR3 runs 14 residues. The ends were cut back, 2 bases at V and 2 bases at J, with 6 bases in the middle. The CDR3 DNA sequence: TGTGCCAGCAGTTTACCAGGGACTAATGAAAAACTGTTTTTT. Protein: CASSLPGTNEKLFF.

The chain links TRBV7-9 to TRBJ2-3, with D perhaps assigned TRBD1 or TRBD2 (5 bases each). V was pared by 1 base and J by 0 bases, with 8 bases between. The CDR3 length is 15 residues. Germline assignment: CDR1 SEHNR and CDR2 FQNEAQ (reference sequence). Written as DNA, the CDR3 is TGTGCCAGCAGCTTAGATTGGGGGAGCACAGATACGCAGTATTTT. It yields the protein CASSLDWGSTDTQYF. The variable domain in full, completed from reference TRBV7-9 and TRBJ2-3, reads DTGVSQNPRHKITKRGQNVTFRCDPISEHNRLYWYRQTLGQGPEFLTYFQNEAQLEKSRLLSDRFSAERPKGSFSTLEIQRTEQGDSAMYLCASSLDWGSTDTQYFGPGTRLTVL.

The CDR3 spells CASGLGSGPYNEQFF. CDR3 nucleotides: TGTGCTAGTGGTTTAGGTTCCGGCCCCTACAATGAGCAGTTCTTC. V gene TRBV12-5 combines with J gene TRBJ2-1; D gene unclear. The CDR3 runs 15 residues. The germline V gene encodes CDR1 LGHNT and CDR2 FRNRAP. The V and J ends lost 3 bases and 2 bases respectively, with 11 bases between them.

To note about this clone: Other nucleotide sequences from this sample produce the same CDR3. V is TRBV2 and J is TRBJ1-2, with unresolved D. The V gene's germline CDR1 is SNHLY and CDR2 FYNNEI. The CDR3 consists of 10 residues. V lost 6 bases to trimming and J lost 8 bases, with 7 bases between them. The CDR3, as DNA: TGTGCCAGCAGGGGGTACGGCTACACCTTC. This codes for CASRGYGYTF. Together with reference TRBV2 and TRBJ1-2, the CDR3 gives the full variable domain: EPEVTQTPSHQVTQMGQEVILRCVPISNHLYFYWYRQILGQKVEFLVSFYNNEISEKSEIFDDQFSVERPDGSNFTLKIRSTKLEDSAMYFCASRGYGYTFGSGTRLTVV.

The V gene is TRBV27, the J gene TRBJ2-2; D call uncertain. The CDR3 extends over 16 amino acids. From germline, CDR1 is MNHEY and CDR2 SMNVEV (reference sequence). Between the trimmed V and J ends, which lost 1 base and 4 bases, there was a span of 13 bases. CDR3 DNA: TGTGCCAGCAGTTTATACGGTCCTCGCGGCACCGGGGAGCTGTTTTTT. Translating it yields CASSLYGPRGTGELFF.

The chain recombines TRBV27 with TRBJ1-5; D is uncertain. There are 15 residues in the CDR3. V lost 6 bases and J 4 bases, leaving 16 bases between the germline ends. Germline V gene data show CDR1 as MNHEY and CDR2 as SMNVEV (reference sequence). CDR3 protein: CASSRMGGWNQPQHF. The CDR3 region has the DNA TGTGCCAGCAGCCGGATGGGCGGATGGAATCAGCCCCAGCATTTT.

The chain joins TRBV5-4 to TRBJ2-7, with 10 bases lining up with TRBD1. V lost 7 bases to trimming and J lost 6 bases; unmatched junction nucleotides: 7. The CDR3 is 13 amino acids. In germline, CDR1 is SGHNT, CDR2 YYREEE (reference sequence). The CDR3 spells CASGDRGLAEQYF. The CDR3 DNA is TGTGCCAGCGGAGACAGGGGGCTCGCCGAGCAGTACTTC.

The V call is TRBV2, the J call TRBJ2-7; 9 bases agree with TRBD1. CDR3 size: 14 residues. V dropped 6 bases and J dropped 2; count of bases not matched to a gene: 5. Germline CDR1 reads SNHLY; CDR2 reads FYNNEI. Written as DNA, the CDR3 is TGTGCCAGCAGAACCGGGACAGGGCCCTACGAGCAGTACTTC. It specifies CASRTGTGPYEQYF. The variable domain in full, completed from reference TRBV2 and TRBJ2-7, reads EPEVTQTPSHQVTQMGQEVILRCVPISNHLYFYWYRQILGQKVEFLVSFYNNEISEKSEIFDDQFSVERPDGSNFTLKIRSTKLEDSAMYFCASRTGTGPYEQYFGPGTRLTVT.

This sequence joins TRBV28 and TRBJ1-1, with D possibly TRBD1 on 6 matching bases. Trimming pared 4 bases from V and 4 bases from J, leaving 7 bases between. The CDR3 consists of 12 residues. Germline CDR1 and CDR2: MDHEN and SYDVKM. The CDR3: CASSSGVTEAFF. The CDR3 DNA is TGTGCCAGCAGTTCAGGGGTCACTGAAGCTTTCTTT.

This clone appeared once. V usage is TRBV7-8 and J usage is TRBJ1-1; the match to TRBD1 covers 9 bases. The V segment lost 1 base and the J segment 5 bases; nucleotides outside the gene matches: 5. Germline CDR1 reads SGHVS; CDR2 reads FQNEAQ. This CDR3 is 15 amino acids long. CDR3 nucleotide sequence: TGTGCCAGCAGCTTAGGGCGACAGGGGGGGACTGAAGCTTTCTTT. Its protein product is CASSLGRQGGTEAFF.

The chain is built from TRBV21-1 and TRBJ2-7; the table assigns TRBD1, which was not confirmed against the DNA. TRBV21-1 is a pseudogene. CDR3 length: 14 residues. The CDR3 protein is CASSKIRVSYEQYF. In DNA, the CDR3 is TGTGCCAGCAGCAAAATCAGGGTATCCTACGAGCAGTACTTC.

This clone was counted a few times. The chain joins TRBV4-1 to TRBJ1-2, with D unclear. V lost 1 base and J 0 bases, leaving 3 bases between the germline ends. In germline, CDR1 is MGHRA, CDR2 YSYEKL. The CDR3 spans 13 residues. In DNA, the CDR3 is TGCGCCAGCAGCCAAGCACCTAACTATGGCTACACCTTC. It translates to CASSQAPNYGYTF.

The sample holds one count of this clone. The chain recombines TRBV7-2 with TRBJ2-4; D is unresolved. V was shortened by 1 base and J by 1 base, with 11 bases between the two germline ends. Germline V CDR1 and CDR2: SGHTA, FQGNSA. This CDR3 contains 16 residues. The CDR3 loop reads CASSLVGSDAKNIQYF. In DNA form, the CDR3 reads TGTGCCAGCAGCTTAGTTGGGTCAGATGCCAAAAACATTCAGTACTTC.

This chain uses TRBV28 with TRBJ2-7; no firm D call. Germline CDR1 MDHEN, CDR2 SYDVKM. Between the trimmed V and J ends, which lost 2 bases and 4 bases, there was a span of 9 bases. The CDR3 sequence is 13 residues long. CDR3: CASSLRRQYEQYF. DNA for the CDR3: TGTGCCAGCAGTTTAAGGCGGCAGTACGAGCAGTACTTC.

V gene TRBV4-2 combines with J gene TRBJ2-1; 11 bases align to TRBD2. The junction had 9 bases not matched to a gene; V was cut back by 3 bases and J by 2 bases. The germline V gene encodes CDR1 LGHNA and CDR2 YNFKEQ. This CDR3 region has 18 residues. CDR3 loop: CASSQENLAGGTYNEQFF. Here the CDR3 DNA reads TGTGCCAGCAGCCAGGAAAACTTAGCGGGAGGGACCTACAATGAGCAGTTCTTC.

The chain carries TRBV14 and TRBJ2-7, with 8 positions matching TRBD1. V lost 0 bases to trimming and J lost 1 base; unmatched junction nucleotides: 5. The CDR3 totals 16 residues. Germline V gene data show CDR1 as SGHDN and CDR2 as FVKESK. The CDR3 coding sequence is TGTGCCAGCAGCCAAGATCGCGGGACAGGTTCCTACGAGCAGTACTTC. It translates to CASSQDRGTGSYEQYF.

This sequence joins TRBV7-8 and TRBJ1-5; 9 nucleotides line up with TRBD1. The germline gives CDR1 SGHVS, CDR2 FQNEAQ. There are 18 residues in the CDR3. V trimming: 0 bases; J trimming: 3 bases; junction bases outside the gene matches: 9. The CDR3 sequence: CASSLAGQGLSYNQPQHF. CDR3 sequence (DNA): TGTGCCAGCAGCTTAGCGGGACAGGGTTTAAGTTACAATCAGCCCCAGCATTTT. Drawing the rest from reference TRBV7-8 and TRBJ1-5, the complete variable domain is GAGVSQSPRYKVAKRGQDVALRCDPISGHVSLFWYQQALGQGPEFLTYFQNEAQLDKSGLPSDRFFAERPEGSVSTLKIQRTQQEDSAVYLCASSLAGQGLSYNQPQHFGDGTRLSIL.

The gene calls are TRBV5-8 and TRBJ1-4, with a weak D call TRBD1 (5 bases). Trimming left V 4 bases short and J 0 bases short, with 13 bases between. The CDR3 length is 16 residues. From germline, CDR1 is SGHTS and CDR2 YDEGEE. CDR3 loop: CASSPMGGATNEKLFF. CDR3 nucleotides: TGTGCCAGCAGCCCCATGGGGGGGGCAACTAATGAAAAACTGTTTTTT.

The genes are TRBV6-1 and TRBJ2-7; 7 bases align to TRBD2. The germline gives CDR1 MNHNS, CDR2 SASEGT. With 5 bases clipped from V and 3 bases from J, the junction kept 7 bases outside the gene matches. The CDR3 consists of 14 residues. Written as DNA, the CDR3 is TGTGCCAGCAGTCTTGGGGGGGACCTCTACGAGCAGTACTTC. This sequence encodes CASSLGGDLYEQYF.